This T cell receptor (beta chain) was sequenced for a study of T cell changes during pregnancy in multiple sclerosis. Germline CDR1 reads SGHVS; CDR2 reads FNYEAQ. CDR3 length: 15 residues. V gave up 0 bases and J gave up 1 base, with 6 bases separating them. Only in-frame clones appear in the TCRdb table, and some are missing; sequencing was by immunoSEQ multiplex PCR. Seen here are 80,000 to 95,000 clones, around 95% observed once, and the top ten hold 1.2% to 1.5%. Sequencing used peripheral blood, obtained in the third trimester of pregnancy. The clonotype was recovered from a female donor in good health, enrolled as a control in a pregnancy study. The chain links TRBV7-6 to TRBJ2-2, with TRBD2 as a possible D gene (5 bases). This CDR3 is CASSLAGLNTGELFF. CDR3 bases: TGTGCCAGCAGCTTAGCCGGACTGAACACCGGGGAGCTGTTTTTT.